These 20 T cell receptor beta chains came from one sample sequenced in a study of monozygotic twins with inflammatory bowel disease. TCRdb processed the 5' RACE reads again and assigns one entry to each CDR3 protein, with no DNA. Its table records about 300,000 distinct CDR3 sequences. Sequencing was carried out using blood. Receptors originate from a human donor with ulcerative colitis or Crohn's disease, or a healthy co-twin of an affected twin (not recorded which).

The chain joins TRBV20-1 to TRBJ2-1; TCRdb gives TRBD1 as the D gene, but with no DNA this cannot be confirmed. The length of the CDR3 is 12 residues. CDR1 DFQATT and CDR2 SNEGSKA come from the germline V gene (reference sequence). The CDR3 reads CSVGQGGNEQFF.

The chain is built from TRBV7-9 and TRBJ1-5; TCRdb selects TRBD1, and the lack of DNA leaves this call unchecked. This CDR3 region has 15 residues. Germline assignment: CDR1 SEHNR and CDR2 FQNEAQ (reference sequence). The CDR3 loop is CASSLGSGANQPQHF.

This rearrangement joins TRBV18 to TRBJ2-1. This CDR3 is 14 amino acids long. Germline CDR1 is KGHSH and CDR2 is LQKENI. CDR3 amino acids: CASSPLEVYNEQFF. Full variable domain (outside the CDR3, taken from reference TRBV18 and TRBJ2-1): NAGVMQNPRHLVRRRGQEARLRCSPMKGHSHVYWYRQLPEEGLKFMVYLQKENIIDESGMPKERFSAEFPKEGPSILRIQQVVRGDSAAYFCASSPLEVYNEQFFGPGTRLTVL.

This sequence joins TRBV5-5 and TRBJ2-7; TCRdb selects TRBD1, and the lack of DNA leaves this call unchecked. CDR3 size: 14 residues. Germline V gives CDR1 SGHKS, CDR2 YYEKEE (reference sequence). The chain's CDR3 is CASSFGTASYEQYF.

The chain is built from TRBV20-1 and TRBJ1-5; TCRdb's D gene call, TRBD1, goes unchecked for lack of DNA. CDR3 size: 13 residues. The germline gives CDR1 DFQATT, CDR2 SNEGSKA (reference sequence). Here the CDR3 reads CSARPGSNQPQHF.

CDR3 residues: CASNLPQGNTEAFF. V and J are TRBV28 and TRBJ1-1; TCRdb calls TRBD1, which cannot be checked without DNA. Germline CDR1 MDHEN, CDR2 SYDVKM. This CDR3 comprises 14 residues.

The chain recombines TRBV24-1 with TRBJ2-1; TCRdb's assignment of TRBD1 cannot be checked, as there is no DNA. Looked up from germline, CDR1 is KGHDR and CDR2 is SFDVKD. The CDR3 has 13 amino acids. CDR3 amino acids: CATSDNREDEQFF.

V is TRBV11-2 and J is TRBJ2-5. The CDR3 is 15 amino acids. Germline CDR1 is SGHAT and CDR2 is FQNNGV. This CDR3 reads CASSLGLGFQETQYF.

The V and J genes are TRBV6-2 or TRBV6-3 and TRBJ1-5; TCRdb returns TRBD1, unconfirmable since there is no DNA. CDR1 and CDR2 (germline): MNHEY, SVGEGT. This CDR3 contains 15 residues. The CDR3 reads CASSLMGVSYQPQHF.

The V and J genes are TRBV6-5 and TRBJ2-7; TCRdb's D call, TRBD1, is unchecked because there is no DNA. Germline V gene data show CDR1 as MNHEY and CDR2 as SVGAGI. The CDR3 runs to 16 residues. The CDR3 reads CASSYIGGLRHYEQYF.

The chain is built from TRBV20-1 and TRBJ1-1. The CDR3 is made up of 14 amino acids. CDR1 is DFQATT and CDR2 is SNEGSKA in the germline V gene (reference sequence). CDR3 amino acids: CSALRVQMNTEAFF.

The V call is TRBV7-9, the J call TRBJ2-7. Per germline, CDR1 SEHNR and CDR2 FQNEAQ (reference sequence). The CDR3 extends over 13 amino acids. CDR3 residues: CAIVAGRSSEQYF. Together with reference TRBV7-9 and TRBJ2-7, the CDR3 gives the full variable domain: DTGVSQNPRHKITKRGQNVTFRCDPISEHNRLYWYRQTLGQGPEFLTYFQNEAQLEKSRLLSDRFSAERPKGSFSTLEIQRTEQGDSAMYLCAIVAGRSSEQYFGPGTRLTVT.

The CDR3 is CASSLAGGLFTDTQYF. The rearrangement joins TRBV5-1 to TRBJ2-3; there is no DNA to check the TCRdb D call of TRBD1. The CDR3 extends over 16 amino acids. Germline CDR1 SGHRS, CDR2 YFSETQ.

The chain recombines TRBV7-3 with TRBJ2-3; TCRdb indicates TRBD1, and absent DNA this call remains unverified. Germline lookup yields CDR1 SGHTA and CDR2 FQGTGA. The CDR3 has 15 amino acids. The CDR3 here is CASSLRGQFTDTQYF. Based on the CDR3 plus reference TRBV7-3 and TRBJ2-3, the full variable domain is GAGVSQTPSNKVTEKGKYVELRCDPISGHTALYWYRQSLGQGPEFLIYFQGTGAADDSGLPNDRFFAVRPEGSVSTLKIQRTERGDSAVYLCASSLRGQFTDTQYFGPGTRLTVL.

This chain links TRBV7-9 with TRBJ1-1. The CDR3 spans 14 residues. CDR1 SEHNR and CDR2 FQNEAQ come from the germline V gene (reference sequence). The CDR3 loop reads CASSLAFGRTEAFF. The whole variable domain, filled in from reference TRBV7-9 and TRBJ1-1, reads DTGVSQNPRHKITKRGQNVTFRCDPISEHNRLYWYRQTLGQGPEFLTYFQNEAQLEKSRLLSDRFSAERPKGSFSTLEIQRTEQGDSAMYLCASSLAFGRTEAFFGQGTRLTVV.

The chain employs TRBV7-2 and TRBJ2-3; TCRdb designates TRBD1, a call that cannot be tested without DNA. This CDR3 has 15 amino acids. From germline, CDR1 is SGHTA and CDR2 FQGNSA. The CDR3 spells CASSGTGVSTDTQYF.

The V gene is TRBV3-1, the J gene TRBJ1-6; TCRdb's D call, TRBD1, is unchecked because there is no DNA. CDR3 length equals 17 residues. From germline, CDR1 is LGHDT and CDR2 YNNKEL (reference sequence). The CDR3 region is CASSLGAGALLDSPLHF. Supplemented by reference TRBV3-1 and TRBJ1-6, the full variable domain reads DTAVSQTPKYLVTQMGNDKSIKCEQNLGHDTMYWYKQDSKKFLKIMFSYNNKELIINETVPNRFSPKSPDKAHLNLHINSLELGDSAVYFCASSLGAGALLDSPLHFGNGTRLTVT.

The chain uses TRBV28 and TRBJ2-5. The CDR3 has 14 amino acids. Germline CDR1 MDHEN, CDR2 SYDVKM. The CDR3 loop reads CASSFVHDQETQYF.

This chain connects TRBV29-1 to TRBJ1-3. The CDR3 contains 13 residues. Germline lookup yields CDR1 SQVTM and CDR2 ANQGSEA. The CDR3 is CSVGANKGNTIYF.

The rearrangement joins TRBV12-3 or TRBV12-4 to TRBJ1-1. CDR3 length: 18 residues. The CDR3 sequence is CASRKQLRAGKGNTEAFF.